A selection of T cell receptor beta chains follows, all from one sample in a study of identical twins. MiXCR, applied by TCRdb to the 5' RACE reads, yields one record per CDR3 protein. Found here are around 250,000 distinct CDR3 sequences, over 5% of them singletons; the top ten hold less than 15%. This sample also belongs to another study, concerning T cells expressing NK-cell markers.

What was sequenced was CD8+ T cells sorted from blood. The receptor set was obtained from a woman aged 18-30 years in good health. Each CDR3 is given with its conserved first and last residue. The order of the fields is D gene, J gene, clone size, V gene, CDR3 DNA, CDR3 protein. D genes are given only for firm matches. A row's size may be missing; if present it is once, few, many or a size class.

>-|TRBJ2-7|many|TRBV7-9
TGTGCCAGCAGCTTAGTTGCAGAGACCTACGAGCAGTACTTC
CASSLVAETYEQYF
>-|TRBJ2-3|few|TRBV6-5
TGTGCCAGCAGTTACGGGGCCGGCACAGATACGCAGTATTTT
CASSYGAGTDTQYF
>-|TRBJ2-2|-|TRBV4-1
TGCGCCAGCAGCCAGCACCGGTACACCGGGGAGCTGTTTTTT
CASSQHRYTGELFF
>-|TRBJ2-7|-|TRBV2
TGTGCCAGCAGTACCGGAACAGCTTACTACGAGCAGTACTTC
CASSTGTAYYEQYF
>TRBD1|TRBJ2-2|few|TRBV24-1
TGTGCCACCAGTGATCCCCCGGGACAGGGGGGAACCGGGGAGCTGTTTTTT
CATSDPPGQGGTGELFF
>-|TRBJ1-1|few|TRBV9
TGTGCCAGCAGCGTAGATGGCGGGGCAGGGACTGAAGCTTTCTTT
CASSVDGGAGTEAFF
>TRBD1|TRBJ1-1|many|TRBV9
TGTGCCAGCAGCGTATCCATGGCAGGCCCAGGGGGGGCCTCTGAAGCTTTCTTT
CASSVSMAGPGGASEAFF
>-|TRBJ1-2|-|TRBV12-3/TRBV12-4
TGTGCCAGCAGTTTACCCCCTCAAGGTCAGGCACTGGGAGGCTACACCTTC
CASSLPPQGQALGGYTF
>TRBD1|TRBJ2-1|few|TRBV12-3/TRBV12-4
TGTGCCAATACACAGGGGAACAATGAGCAGTTCTTC
CANTQGNNEQFF
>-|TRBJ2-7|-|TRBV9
TGTGCCAGCAGCTCAGGGGTTCTTTTTTACGAGCAGTACTTC
CASSSGVLFYEQYF